This T cell receptor beta chain was identified in a study of shared clonotypes between healthy human individuals. Note on this clone: A single base is all that separates this from a far larger clone, so a read error is likely.

The CDR3 loop spans 14 amino acids. Germline CDR1 SEHNR, CDR2 FQNEAQ (reference sequence). V was cut by 8 bases and J by 1 base, with 14 bases left in between. The DNA input per sorted-subset replicate PCR was 200 to 250 ng, corresponding to some 27,000 T cell genomes. The protocol was immunoSEQ multiplex PCR, while the TCRdb copy is restricted to in-frame clones and leaves out a portion. This table holds 950,000 to 1,100,000 clones, 70% to 80% found once. The clonotype comes from a man between 18 and 29 years old in good health. Some clones in this sample may be carry-over from other donors' samples. Sequencing was performed on memory CD4+ T cells from PBMCs. Noted subset: CD45RA-negative fraction. This sequence joins TRBV7-9 and TRBJ1-1; weak D call: TRBD1 (5 bases). As DNA, the CDR3 is TGTGCCAGCCTCCAGGGACGTGGGAACACTGAAGCTTTCTTT. Amino acid sequence: CASLQGRGNTEAFF.